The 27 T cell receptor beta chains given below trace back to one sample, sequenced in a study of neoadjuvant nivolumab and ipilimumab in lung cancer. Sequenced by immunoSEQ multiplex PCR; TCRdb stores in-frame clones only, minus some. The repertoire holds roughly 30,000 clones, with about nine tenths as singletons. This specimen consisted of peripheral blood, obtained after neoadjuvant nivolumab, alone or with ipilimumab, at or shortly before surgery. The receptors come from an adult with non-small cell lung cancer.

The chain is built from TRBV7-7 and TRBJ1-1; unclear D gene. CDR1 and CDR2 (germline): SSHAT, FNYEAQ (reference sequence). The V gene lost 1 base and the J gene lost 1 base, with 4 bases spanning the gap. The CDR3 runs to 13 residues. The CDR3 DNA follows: TGTGCCAGCAGCTTAGGACAGAACACTGAAGCTTTCTTT. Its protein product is CASSLGQNTEAFF.

The CDR3 loop reads CASSMGRVGNGELFF. CDR3 coding DNA: TGCGCCAGCAGCATGGGCCGGGTCGGAAACGGGGAGCTGTTTTTT. The gene calls are TRBV5-1 and TRBJ2-2; no firm D call. Germline V gives CDR1 SGHRS, CDR2 YFSETQ. Trimming shortened V by 4 bases and J by 7 bases, and 17 bases separated the two germline ends. This CDR3 has 15 residues.

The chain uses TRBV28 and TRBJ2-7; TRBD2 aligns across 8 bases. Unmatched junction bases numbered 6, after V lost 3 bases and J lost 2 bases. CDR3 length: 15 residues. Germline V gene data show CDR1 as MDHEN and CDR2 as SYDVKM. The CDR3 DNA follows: TGTGCCAGCAGTTTGTCGGGGGGGGCCACCTACGAGCAGTACTTC. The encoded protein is CASSLSGGATYEQYF.

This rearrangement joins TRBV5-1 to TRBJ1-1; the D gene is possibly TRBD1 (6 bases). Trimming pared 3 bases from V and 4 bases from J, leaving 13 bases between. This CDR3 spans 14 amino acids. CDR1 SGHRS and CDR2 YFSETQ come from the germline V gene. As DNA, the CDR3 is TGCGCCAGCAGCTCTCGGACAGACTTCACTGAAGCTTTCTTT. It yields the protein CASSSRTDFTEAFF.

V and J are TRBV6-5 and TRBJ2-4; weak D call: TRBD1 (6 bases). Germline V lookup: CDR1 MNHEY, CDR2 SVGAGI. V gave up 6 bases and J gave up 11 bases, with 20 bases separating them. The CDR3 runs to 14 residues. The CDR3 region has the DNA TGTGCCAGCAGGTCGTTCCAACAGACAGGAGTTCAGTACTTC. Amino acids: CASRSFQQTGVQYF.

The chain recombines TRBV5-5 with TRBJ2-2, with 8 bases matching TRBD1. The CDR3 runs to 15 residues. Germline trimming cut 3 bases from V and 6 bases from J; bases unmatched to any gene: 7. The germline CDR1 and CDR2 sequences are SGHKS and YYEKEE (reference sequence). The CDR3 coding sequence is TGTGCCAGCAGCTGGACAGGGAGAGGGGCCGGGGAGCTGTTTTTT. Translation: CASSWTGRGAGELFF.

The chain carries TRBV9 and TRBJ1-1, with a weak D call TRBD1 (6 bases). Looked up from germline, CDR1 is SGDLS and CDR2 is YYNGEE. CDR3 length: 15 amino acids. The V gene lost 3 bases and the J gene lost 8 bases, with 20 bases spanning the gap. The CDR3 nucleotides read TGTGCCAGCAGCGAGGGGGGCAACAGGGCCAGCGAAGCTTTCTTT. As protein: CASSEGGNRASEAFF. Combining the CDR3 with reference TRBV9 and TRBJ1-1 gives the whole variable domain DSGVTQTPKHLITATGQRVTLRCSPRSGDLSVYWYQQSLDQGLQFLIQYYNGEERAKGNILERFSAQQFPDLHSELNLSSLELGDSALYFCASSEGGNRASEAFFGQGTRLTVV.

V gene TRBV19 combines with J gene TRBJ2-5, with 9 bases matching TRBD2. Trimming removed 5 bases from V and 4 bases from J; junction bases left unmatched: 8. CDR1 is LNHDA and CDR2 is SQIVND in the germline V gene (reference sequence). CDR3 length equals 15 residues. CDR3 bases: TGTGCCAGTAGTCCACCAGGGACTAGCCGAGAGACCCAGTACTTC. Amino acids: CASSPPGTSRETQYF.

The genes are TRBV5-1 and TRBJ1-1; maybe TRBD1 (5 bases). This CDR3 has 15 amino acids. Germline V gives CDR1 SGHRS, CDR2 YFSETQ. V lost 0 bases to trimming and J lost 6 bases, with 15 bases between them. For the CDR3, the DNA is TGCGCCAGCAGCTTGGCCCCAGGGCGTGATGCTGAAGCTTTCTTT. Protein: CASSLAPGRDAEAFF.

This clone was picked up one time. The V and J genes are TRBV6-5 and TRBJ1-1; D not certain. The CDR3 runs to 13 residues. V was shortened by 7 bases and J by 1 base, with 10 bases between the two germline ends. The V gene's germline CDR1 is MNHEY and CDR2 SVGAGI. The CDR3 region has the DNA TGTGCCAGCACACCCCCCGGGAACACTGAAGCTTTCTTT. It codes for CASTPPGNTEAFF.

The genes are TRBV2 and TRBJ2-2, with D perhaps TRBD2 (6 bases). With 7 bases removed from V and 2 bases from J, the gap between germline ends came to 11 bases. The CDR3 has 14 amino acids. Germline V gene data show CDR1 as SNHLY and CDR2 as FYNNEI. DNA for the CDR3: TGTGCCAGCATGGGTAGCGGAAACACCGGGGAGCTGTTTTTT. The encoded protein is CASMGSGNTGELFF.

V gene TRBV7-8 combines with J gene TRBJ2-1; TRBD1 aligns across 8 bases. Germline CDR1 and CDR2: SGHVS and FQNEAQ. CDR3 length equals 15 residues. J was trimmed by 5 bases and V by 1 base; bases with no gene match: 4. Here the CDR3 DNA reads TGTGCCAGCAGCTTAGAAGGGACAGGAAACAATGAGCAGTTCTTC. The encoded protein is CASSLEGTGNNEQFF.

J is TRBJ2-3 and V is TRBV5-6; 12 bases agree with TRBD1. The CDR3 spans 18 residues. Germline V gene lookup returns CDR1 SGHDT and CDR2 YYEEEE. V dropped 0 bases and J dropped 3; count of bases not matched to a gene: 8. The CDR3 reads CASSLAGTGGQLTDTQYF. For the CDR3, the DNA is TGTGCCAGCAGCTTGGCCGGGACAGGGGGCCAGTTAACAGATACGCAGTATTTT. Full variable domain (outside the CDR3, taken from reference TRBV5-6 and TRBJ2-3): DAGVTQSPTHLIKTRGQQVTLRCSPKSGHDTVSWYQQALGQGPQFIFQYYEEEERQRGNFPDRFSGHQFPNYSSELNVNALLLGDSALYLCASSLAGTGGQLTDTQYFGPGTRLTVL.

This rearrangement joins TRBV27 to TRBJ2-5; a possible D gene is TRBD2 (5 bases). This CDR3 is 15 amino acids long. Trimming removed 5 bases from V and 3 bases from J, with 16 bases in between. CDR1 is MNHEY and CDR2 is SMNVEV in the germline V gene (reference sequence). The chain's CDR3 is CASSLNGVREETQYF. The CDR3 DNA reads TGTGCCAGCAGTCTTAACGGGGTGCGAGAAGAGACCCAGTACTTC.

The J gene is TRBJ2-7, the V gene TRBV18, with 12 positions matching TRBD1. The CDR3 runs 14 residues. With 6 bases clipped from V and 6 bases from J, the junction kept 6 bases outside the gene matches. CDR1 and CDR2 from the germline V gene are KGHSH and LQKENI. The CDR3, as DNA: TGTGCCAGCTCCCTAGGGGACAGGGGGCGCGAGCAGTACTTC. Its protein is CASSLGDRGREQYF.

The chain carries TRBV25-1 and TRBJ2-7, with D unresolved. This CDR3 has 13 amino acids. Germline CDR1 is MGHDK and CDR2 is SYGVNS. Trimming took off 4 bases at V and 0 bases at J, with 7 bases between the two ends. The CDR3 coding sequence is TGTGCCAGCAGTGGAGTTCCCTCCTACGAGCAGTACTTC. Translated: CASSGVPSYEQYF.

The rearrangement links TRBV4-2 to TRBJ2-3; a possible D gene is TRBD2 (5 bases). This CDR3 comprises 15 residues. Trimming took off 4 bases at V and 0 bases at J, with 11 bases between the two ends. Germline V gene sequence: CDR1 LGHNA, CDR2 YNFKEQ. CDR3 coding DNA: TGTGCCAGCAGCCTCGCGAGGGCGAGCACAGATACGCAGTATTTT. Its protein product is CASSLARASTDTQYF.

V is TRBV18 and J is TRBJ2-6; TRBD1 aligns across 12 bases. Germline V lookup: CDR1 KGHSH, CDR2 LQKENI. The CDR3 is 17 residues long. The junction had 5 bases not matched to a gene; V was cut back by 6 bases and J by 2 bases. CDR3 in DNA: TGTGCCAGCTCCAGGGGACAGGGGGCCACTGGGGCCAACGTCCTGACTTTC. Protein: CASSRGQGATGANVLTF.

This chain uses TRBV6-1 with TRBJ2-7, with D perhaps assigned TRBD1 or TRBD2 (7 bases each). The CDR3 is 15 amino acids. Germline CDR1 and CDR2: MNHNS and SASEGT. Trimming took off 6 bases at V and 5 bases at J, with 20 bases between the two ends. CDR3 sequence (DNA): TGTGCCAGCAGGGTGGGAGGGGGCACTTCTAACGAGCAGTACTTC. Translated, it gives CASRVGGGTSNEQYF.

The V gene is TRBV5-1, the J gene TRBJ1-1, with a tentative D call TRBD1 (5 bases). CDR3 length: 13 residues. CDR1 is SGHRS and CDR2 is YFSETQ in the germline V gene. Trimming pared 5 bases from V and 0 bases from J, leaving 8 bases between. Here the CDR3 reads CASSTGLNTEAFF. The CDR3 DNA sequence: TGCGCCAGCAGTACGGGGCTGAACACTGAAGCTTTCTTT.

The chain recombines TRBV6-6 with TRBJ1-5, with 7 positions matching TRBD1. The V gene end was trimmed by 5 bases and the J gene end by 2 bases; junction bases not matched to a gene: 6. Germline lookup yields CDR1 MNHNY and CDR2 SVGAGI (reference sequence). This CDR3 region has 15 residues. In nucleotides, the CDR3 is TGTGCCAGCAGTACCGGACAGGCCCGCAATCAGCCCCAGCATTTT. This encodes CASSTGQARNQPQHF.

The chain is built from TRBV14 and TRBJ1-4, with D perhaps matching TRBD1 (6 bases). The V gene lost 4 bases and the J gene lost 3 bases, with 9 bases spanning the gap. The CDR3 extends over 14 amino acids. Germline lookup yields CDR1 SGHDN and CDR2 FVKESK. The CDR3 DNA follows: TGTGCCAGCAGCCTCGGACAGTCTAATGAAAAACTGTTTTTT. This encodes CASSLGQSNEKLFF.

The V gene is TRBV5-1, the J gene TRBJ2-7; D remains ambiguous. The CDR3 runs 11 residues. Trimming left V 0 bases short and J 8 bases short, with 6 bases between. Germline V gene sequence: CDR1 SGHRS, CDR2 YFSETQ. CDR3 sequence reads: CASSLEGKQYF. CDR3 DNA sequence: TGCGCCAGCAGCTTGGAAGGAAAGCAGTACTTC. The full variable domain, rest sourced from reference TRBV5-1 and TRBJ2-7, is KAGVTQTPRYLIKTRGQQVTLSCSPISGHRSVSWYQQTPGQGLQFLFEYFSETQRNKGNFPGRFSGRQFSNSRSEMNVSTLELGDSALYLCASSLEGKQYFGPGTRLTVT.

As DNA, the CDR3 is TGCGCCAGCAGCTTGGGTGGATGGACTTCCTTCCAAGAGACCCAGTACTTC. Translation gives CASSLGGWTSFQETQYF. The chain uses TRBV5-1 and TRBJ2-5; maybe TRBD2 (5 bases). The length of the CDR3 is 17 residues. Germline CDR1 reads SGHRS; CDR2 reads YFSETQ. V was trimmed by 0 bases and J by 1 base, leaving 16 bases between them.

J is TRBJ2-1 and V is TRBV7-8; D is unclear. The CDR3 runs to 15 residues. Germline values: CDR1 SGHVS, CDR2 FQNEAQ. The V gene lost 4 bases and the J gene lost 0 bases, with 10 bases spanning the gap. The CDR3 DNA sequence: TGTGCCAGCAGCTCCCGGGCCAGCTCCTACAATGAGCAGTTCTTC. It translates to CASSSRASSYNEQFF.

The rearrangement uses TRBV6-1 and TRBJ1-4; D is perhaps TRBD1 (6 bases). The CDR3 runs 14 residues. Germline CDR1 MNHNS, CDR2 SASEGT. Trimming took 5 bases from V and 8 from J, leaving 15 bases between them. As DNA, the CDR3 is TGTGCCAGCAGTCTGACAGGAGCGGGCGAAAAACTGTTTTTT. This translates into CASSLTGAGEKLFF.

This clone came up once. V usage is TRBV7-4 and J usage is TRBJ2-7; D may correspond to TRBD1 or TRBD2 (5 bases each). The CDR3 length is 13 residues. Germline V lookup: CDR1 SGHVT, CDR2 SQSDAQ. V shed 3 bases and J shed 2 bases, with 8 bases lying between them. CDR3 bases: TGTGCCAGCAGCTTGAGGGGAACCTACGAGCAGTACTTC. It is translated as CASSLRGTYEQYF.